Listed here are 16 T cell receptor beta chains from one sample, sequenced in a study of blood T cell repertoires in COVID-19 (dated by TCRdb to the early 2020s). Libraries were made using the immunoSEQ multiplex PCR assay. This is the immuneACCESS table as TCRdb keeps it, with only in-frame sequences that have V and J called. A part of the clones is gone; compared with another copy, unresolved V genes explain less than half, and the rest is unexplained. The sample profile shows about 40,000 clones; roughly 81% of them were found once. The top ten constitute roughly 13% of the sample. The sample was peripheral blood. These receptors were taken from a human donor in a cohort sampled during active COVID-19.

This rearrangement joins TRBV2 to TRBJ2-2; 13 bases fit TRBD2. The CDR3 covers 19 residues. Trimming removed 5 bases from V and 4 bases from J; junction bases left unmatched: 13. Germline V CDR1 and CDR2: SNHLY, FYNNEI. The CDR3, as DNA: TGTGCCAGCAGTTTTATTCCGACTAGCGGGGGGAAGGTCACCGGGGAGCTGTTTTTT. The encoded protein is CASSFIPTSGGKVTGELFF.

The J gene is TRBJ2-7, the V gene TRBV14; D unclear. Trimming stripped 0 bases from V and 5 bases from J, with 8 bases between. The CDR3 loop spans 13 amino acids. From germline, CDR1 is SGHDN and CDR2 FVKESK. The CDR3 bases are TGTGCCAGCAGCCAAGACAGGTATAACGAGCAGTACTTC. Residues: CASSQDRYNEQYF.

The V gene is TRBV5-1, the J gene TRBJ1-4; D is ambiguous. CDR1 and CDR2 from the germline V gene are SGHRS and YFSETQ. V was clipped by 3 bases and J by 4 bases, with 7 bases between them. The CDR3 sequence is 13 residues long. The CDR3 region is CASSWSGNEKLFF. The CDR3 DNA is TGCGCCAGCAGCTGGTCCGGTAATGAAAAACTGTTTTTT. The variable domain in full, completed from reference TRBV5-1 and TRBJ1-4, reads KAGVTQTPRYLIKTRGQQVTLSCSPISGHRSVSWYQQTPGQGLQFLFEYFSETQRNKGNFPGRFSGRQFSNSRSEMNVSTLELGDSALYLCASSWSGNEKLFFGSGTQLSVL.

CDR3 in DNA: TGTGCCAGCAGTGACAGGAATAGCAATCAGCCCCAGCATTTT. It specifies CASSDRNSNQPQHF. The genes are TRBV6-1 and TRBJ1-5, with D uncertain. The germline CDR1 and CDR2 sequences are MNHNS and SASEGT. With 3 bases removed from V and 0 bases from J, the gap between germline ends came to 6 bases. This CDR3 comprises 14 residues.

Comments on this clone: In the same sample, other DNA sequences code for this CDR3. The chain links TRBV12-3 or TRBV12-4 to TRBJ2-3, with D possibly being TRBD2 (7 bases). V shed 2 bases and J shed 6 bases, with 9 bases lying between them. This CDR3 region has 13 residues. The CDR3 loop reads CASSLRGGDTQYF. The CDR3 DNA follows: TGTGCCAGCAGTTTAAGGGGGGGGGATACGCAGTATTTT.

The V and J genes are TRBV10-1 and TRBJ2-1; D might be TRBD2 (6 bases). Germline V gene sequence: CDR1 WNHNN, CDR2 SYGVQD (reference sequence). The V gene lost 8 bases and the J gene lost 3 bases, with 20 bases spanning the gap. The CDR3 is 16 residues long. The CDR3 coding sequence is TGCGCCAGCTTTGCCGGGGCAGCGGGCTTCTACAATGAGCAGTTCTTC. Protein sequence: CASFAGAAGFYNEQFF.

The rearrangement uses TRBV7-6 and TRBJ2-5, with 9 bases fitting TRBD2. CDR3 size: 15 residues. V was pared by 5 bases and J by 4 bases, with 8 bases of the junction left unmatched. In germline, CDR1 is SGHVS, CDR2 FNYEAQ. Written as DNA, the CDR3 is TGTGCCAGCAGCCCGCTGGCGGGGGGGGGAGAGACCCAGTACTTC. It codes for CASSPLAGGGETQYF.

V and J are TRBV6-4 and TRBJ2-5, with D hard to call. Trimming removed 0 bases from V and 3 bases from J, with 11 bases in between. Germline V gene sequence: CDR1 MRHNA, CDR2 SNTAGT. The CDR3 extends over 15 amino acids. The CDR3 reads CASSDSKRSKETQYF. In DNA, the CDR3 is TGTGCCAGCAGTGACTCGAAAAGGAGTAAAGAGACCCAGTACTTC.

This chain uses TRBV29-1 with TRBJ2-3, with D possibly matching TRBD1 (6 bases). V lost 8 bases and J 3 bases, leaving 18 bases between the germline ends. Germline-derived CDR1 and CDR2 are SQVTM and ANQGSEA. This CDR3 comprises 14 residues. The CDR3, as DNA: TGCAGCCCAAAAACAGGGTTAGGGACAGATACGCAGTATTTT. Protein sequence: CSPKTGLGTDTQYF.

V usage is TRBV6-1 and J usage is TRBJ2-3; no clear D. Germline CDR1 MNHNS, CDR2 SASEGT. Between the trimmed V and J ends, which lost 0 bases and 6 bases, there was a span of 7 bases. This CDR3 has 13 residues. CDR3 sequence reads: CASSEALQDTQYF. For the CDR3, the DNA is TGTGCCAGCAGTGAAGCCCTTCAGGATACGCAGTATTTT.

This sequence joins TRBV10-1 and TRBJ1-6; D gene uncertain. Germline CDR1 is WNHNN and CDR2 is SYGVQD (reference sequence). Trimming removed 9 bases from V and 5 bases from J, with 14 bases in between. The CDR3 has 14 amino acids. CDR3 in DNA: TGCGCCAGAGCCCGCGGGATAGATAATTCACCCCTCCACTTT. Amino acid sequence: CARARGIDNSPLHF.

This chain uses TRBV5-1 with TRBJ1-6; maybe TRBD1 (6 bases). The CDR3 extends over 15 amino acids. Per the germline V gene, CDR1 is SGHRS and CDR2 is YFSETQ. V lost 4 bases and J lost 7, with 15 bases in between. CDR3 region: CASSLTGYRNSPLHF. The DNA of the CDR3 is TGCGCCAGCAGCCTAACAGGGTATCGCAATTCACCCCTCCACTTT. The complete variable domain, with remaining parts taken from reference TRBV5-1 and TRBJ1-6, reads KAGVTQTPRYLIKTRGQQVTLSCSPISGHRSVSWYQQTPGQGLQFLFEYFSETQRNKGNFPGRFSGRQFSNSRSEMNVSTLELGDSALYLCASSLTGYRNSPLHFGNGTRLTVT.

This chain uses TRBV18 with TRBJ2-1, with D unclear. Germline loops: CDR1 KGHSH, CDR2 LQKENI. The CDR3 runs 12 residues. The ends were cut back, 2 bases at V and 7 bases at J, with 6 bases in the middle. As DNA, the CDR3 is TGTGCCAGCTCACCAGGCCCGAATGAGCAGTTCTTC. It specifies CASSPGPNEQFF.

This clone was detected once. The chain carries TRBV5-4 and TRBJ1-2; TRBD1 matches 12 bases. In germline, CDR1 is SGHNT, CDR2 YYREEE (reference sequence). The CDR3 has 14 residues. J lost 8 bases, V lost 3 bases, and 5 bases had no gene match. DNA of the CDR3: TGTGCCAGCAGCTGGGGGACAGGGGGCGCGGGCTACACCTTC. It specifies CASSWGTGGAGYTF.

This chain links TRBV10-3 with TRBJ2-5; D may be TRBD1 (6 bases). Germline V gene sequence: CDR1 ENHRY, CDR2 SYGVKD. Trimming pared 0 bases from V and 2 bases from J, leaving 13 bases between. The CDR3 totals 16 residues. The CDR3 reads CAISESLGTNQETQYF. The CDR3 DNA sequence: TGTGCCATCAGTGAGTCCTTGGGGACAAATCAAGAGACCCAGTACTTC.

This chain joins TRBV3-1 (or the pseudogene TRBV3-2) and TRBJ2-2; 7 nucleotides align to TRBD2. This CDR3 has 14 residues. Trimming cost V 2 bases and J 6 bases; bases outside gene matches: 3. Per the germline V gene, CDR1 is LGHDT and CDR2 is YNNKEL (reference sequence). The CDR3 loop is CASSQFSGPGELFF. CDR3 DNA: TGTGCCAGCAGCCAATTTAGCGGGCCCGGGGAGCTGTTTTTT.